This entry lists 22 T cell receptor beta chains sequenced from one sample in a study of cytomegalovirus exposure and HLA in healthy donors. PCR involved 60 Vbeta and 13 Jbeta primers. Clones were sequenced by immunoSEQ multiplex PCR, and TCRdb holds only the in-frame ones, with some missing. The table includes about 150,000 clones, 65% to 85% detected once. Input material: PBMCs. The receptors were gathered from a woman between 50 and 59 years old in good health and CMV-seropositive.

V gene TRBV6-1 combines with J gene TRBJ2-5; 11 bases line up with TRBD2. V lost 5 bases, J lost 5 bases, and 10 bases stayed unmatched. This CDR3 contains 16 residues. Germline V gene lookup returns CDR1 MNHNS and CDR2 SASEGT. The CDR3 DNA follows: TGTGCCAGCAGTCAAGGACTAGCGGGCCTCCCGGAGACCCAGTACTTC. This encodes CASSQGLAGLPETQYF.

The chain combines TRBV5-5 with TRBJ1-4; the D is unclear. The V and J ends lost 4 bases and 3 bases respectively, with 10 bases between them. Germline CDR1 and CDR2: SGHKS and YYEKEE (reference sequence). CDR3 size: 14 residues. The CDR3 DNA follows: TGTGCCAGCAGCCCACCGGCGGCTAATGAAAAACTGTTTTTT. This encodes CASSPPAANEKLFF. The full variable domain, completed using reference TRBV5-5 and TRBJ1-4, is DAGVTQSPTHLIKTRGQQVTLRCSPISGHKSVSWYQQVLGQGPQFIFQYYEKEERGRGNFPDRFSARQFPNYSSELNVNALLLGDSALYLCASSPPAANEKLFFGSGTQLSVL.

This chain links TRBV27 with TRBJ1-4; the D is unclear. The germline V gene encodes CDR1 MNHEY and CDR2 SMNVEV (reference sequence). CDR3 length: 15 amino acids. V gave up 5 bases and J gave up 0 bases, with 10 bases separating them. CDR3 sequence reads: CASSPAVATNEKLFF. The CDR3 region has the DNA TGTGCCAGCAGTCCCGCGGTTGCAACTAATGAAAAACTGTTTTTT.

This rearrangement joins TRBV18 to TRBJ2-7; 7 bases match TRBD2. V trimming: 1 base; J trimming: 2 bases; junction bases outside the gene matches: 2. The V gene's germline CDR1 is KGHSH and CDR2 LQKENI. The CDR3 is 14 residues long. CDR3 in amino acids: CASSPREGTYEQYF. The CDR3 DNA follows: TGTGCCAGCTCACCACGGGAGGGTACCTACGAGCAGTACTTC.

The V and J genes are TRBV11-3 and TRBJ1-1, with 10 bases identical to TRBD1. V shed 6 bases and J 4 bases; nucleotides not matched to a gene: 5. Per germline, CDR1 SGHNT and CDR2 YENEEA. The CDR3 length is 14 residues. In nucleotides, the CDR3 is TGTGCCAGCAGTCCTCGGACAGGGGGCACTGAAGCTTTCTTT. It is translated as CASSPRTGGTEAFF. The entire variable domain, with the rest obtained from reference TRBV11-3 and TRBJ1-1, is as follows: EAGVVQSPRYKIIEKKQPVAFWCNPISGHNTLYWYLQNLGQGPELLIRYENEEAVDDSQLPKDRFSAERLKGVDSTLKIQPAELGDSAVYLCASSPRTGGTEAFFGQGTRLTVV.

V is TRBV6-6 and J is TRBJ1-5, with a tentative D call TRBD1 (5 bases). Deletions cut 6 bases from V and 9 bases from J, with 12 bases between. Germline values: CDR1 MNHNY, CDR2 SVGAGI (reference sequence). The CDR3 consists of 12 residues. Here the CDR3 DNA reads TGTGCCAGCAGCCGACCGGGGGGGCCCCAGCATTTT. Translation gives CASSRPGGPQHF.

V and J are TRBV19 and TRBJ1-1; 8 nucleotides line up with TRBD1. Germline V CDR1 and CDR2: LNHDA, SQIVND (reference sequence). The CDR3 sequence is 10 residues long. The V and J ends lost 8 bases and 10 bases, in that order; junction bases with no gene match: 3. The CDR3 region is CASVGQGAFF. DNA for the CDR3: TGTGCCAGTGTAGGACAGGGAGCTTTCTTT.

The chain employs TRBV11-3 and TRBJ2-1; 7 bases map to TRBD2. Germline loops: CDR1 SGHNT, CDR2 YENEEA. The CDR3 is made up of 15 amino acids. The V gene end was trimmed by 1 base and the J gene end by 3 bases; junction bases not matched to a gene: 3. CDR3 region: CASSLGLASYNEQFF. The CDR3 DNA reads as TGTGCCAGCAGCTTAGGACTAGCTAGCTACAATGAGCAGTTCTTC.

The chain couples TRBV6-1 to TRBJ1-1; tentatively, D is TRBD1 (5 bases). V lost 5 bases to trimming and J lost 3 bases, with 10 bases between them. The CDR3 extends over 13 amino acids. Germline V lookup: CDR1 MNHNS, CDR2 SASEGT. The DNA for the CDR3 is TGTGCCAGCAGTCCCCGGGGGGACACTGAAGCTTTCTTT. Its translation is CASSPRGDTEAFF.

This chain links TRBV28 with TRBJ1-3; TRBD1 matches at 9 bases. Germline assignment: CDR1 MDHEN and CDR2 SYDVKM. This CDR3 has 15 amino acids. J gave up 4 bases and V 5 bases, and 6 bases lay outside the gene matches. The CDR3 spells CASSQPGTGGNTIYF. CDR3 bases: TGTGCCAGCAGTCAGCCCGGGACAGGGGGAAACACCATATATTTT.

V and J are TRBV6-1 and TRBJ1-2; weak D call: TRBD1 (6 bases). V lost 6 bases, J lost 4 bases, and 6 bases lay in between. This CDR3 has 11 residues. Germline V gene data show CDR1 as MNHNS and CDR2 as SASEGT. CDR3 residues: CASSRGYGYTF. In DNA form, the CDR3 reads TGTGCCAGCAGCAGGGGCTATGGCTACACCTTC.

A single count supports this clone. V and J are TRBV5-1 and TRBJ2-5, with 7 bases identical to TRBD2. CDR3 length equals 15 residues. Germline CDR1 and CDR2: SGHRS and YFSETQ. V was clipped by 0 bases and J by 4 bases; unmatched bases: 6. The CDR3 DNA is TGCGCCAGCAGCTTGGCATTGGTAGCGGGAGAGACCCAGTACTTC. As protein: CASSLALVAGETQYF.

The gene calls are TRBV2 and TRBJ2-7; 8 bases match TRBD1. CDR3 size: 14 residues. From germline, CDR1 is SNHLY and CDR2 FYNNEI. V shed 3 bases and J 4 bases; nucleotides not matched to a gene: 5. CDR3 region: CASSDQGQGYEQYF. In DNA, the CDR3 is TGTGCCAGCAGTGATCAAGGACAGGGTTACGAGCAGTACTTC.

This sequence joins TRBV5-1 and TRBJ2-2; D might be TRBD1 (7 bases). V was shortened by 1 base and J by 5 bases, with 15 bases between the two germline ends. The CDR3 extends over 16 amino acids. Per germline, CDR1 SGHRS and CDR2 YFSETQ. The CDR3, as DNA: TGCGCCAGCAGCTTGAGCGGCAGGGGGGATACCGGGGAGCTGTTTTTT. Its protein is CASSLSGRGDTGELFF.

The gene calls are TRBV11-2 and TRBJ2-6; TRBD1 aligns across 7 bases. Per the germline V gene, CDR1 is SGHAT and CDR2 is FQNNGV. V gave up 4 bases and J gave up 8 bases; unmatched junction bases: 14. The CDR3 totals 17 residues. The CDR3 region has the DNA TGTGCCAGCAGCTCACAGGGGTACGGGCTTTTGACCAACGTCCTGACTTTC. Its translation is CASSSQGYGLLTNVLTF.

This clone showed up just a few times. V usage is TRBV5-1 and J usage is TRBJ2-1; 9 nucleotides line up with TRBD2. After removal of 2 bases from V and 8 bases from J, the junction contained 14 bases not matched to a gene. The CDR3 extends over 17 amino acids. Per germline, CDR1 SGHRS and CDR2 YFSETQ. The CDR3 coding sequence is TGCGCCAGCAGCTTTCTTTTGGCGGGAGGGCCTTCCCATGAGCAGTTCTTC. This codes for CASSFLLAGGPSHEQFF. Drawing the rest from reference TRBV5-1 and TRBJ2-1, the complete variable domain is KAGVTQTPRYLIKTRGQQVTLSCSPISGHRSVSWYQQTPGQGLQFLFEYFSETQRNKGNFPGRFSGRQFSNSRSEMNVSTLELGDSALYLCASSFLLAGGPSHEQFFGPGTRLTVL.

V is TRBV6-4 and J is TRBJ2-6, with D possibly matching TRBD2 (6 bases). This CDR3 contains 17 residues. Trimming took 3 bases from V and 3 from J, leaving 15 bases between them. Looked up from germline, CDR1 is MRHNA and CDR2 is SNTAGT. In nucleotides, the CDR3 is TGTGCCAGCAGTGAATTTAGCGGTGGGATTGGGGCCAACGTCCTGACTTTC. Amino acids: CASSEFSGGIGANVLTF.

V usage is TRBV12-5 and J usage is TRBJ1-4; 9 bases fit TRBD1. The junction had 3 bases not matched to a gene; V was cut back by 1 base and J by 6 bases. Germline-derived CDR1 and CDR2 are LGHNT and FRNRAP. The CDR3 is 15 residues long. CDR3 sequence (DNA): TGTGCTAGTGGTTTGGGACAGGGGGAGGATGAAAAACTGTTTTTT. It encodes CASGLGQGEDEKLFF.

This clone was observed a single time. The genes are TRBV13 and TRBJ1-5, with 7 bases identical to TRBD1. V shed 5 bases, J shed 3 bases, and the junction held 4 bases outside the gene matches. CDR3 length equals 14 residues. Germline V CDR1 and CDR2: PRHDT, FYEKMQ (reference sequence). The CDR3 coding sequence is TGTGCCAGCAGCATCAGGGGGAACAATCAGCCCCAGCATTTT. Amino acids: CASSIRGNNQPQHF.

This clone was seen a handful of times. The chain couples TRBV29-1 to TRBJ1-1; 7 nucleotides agree with TRBD1. The CDR3 extends over 13 amino acids. After removal of 6 bases from V and 3 bases from J, the junction contained 7 bases not matched to a gene. Looked up from germline, CDR1 is SQVTM and CDR2 is ANQGSEA. As DNA, the CDR3 is TGCAGCGTCGACAGACAGGGCGACACTGAAGCTTTCTTT. Translation: CSVDRQGDTEAFF.

The rearrangement uses TRBV30 and TRBJ1-1; no clear D gene. V lost 1 base and J lost 4, with 13 bases in between. Germline V lookup: CDR1 GTSNPN, CDR2 SVGIG (reference sequence). This CDR3 has 14 residues. The CDR3 DNA follows: TGTGCCTGGAGTGACGCGGCCATTGGCACTGAAGCTTTCTTT. This sequence encodes CAWSDAAIGTEAFF.

The V call is TRBV11-2, the J call TRBJ2-4, with 7 bases matching TRBD2. Losses at the gene ends were 2 bases for V and 1 base for J; bases not matched to a gene: 5. This CDR3 region has 16 residues. Germline V gives CDR1 SGHAT, CDR2 FQNNGV. The CDR3 nucleotides read TGTGCCAGCAGCTTATGGGGGGGTGCGGCCAAAAACATTCAGTACTTC. Protein sequence: CASSLWGGAAKNIQYF.